The present T cell receptor (beta chain) was sequenced within a study of blood T cell repertoires in COVID-19. Study details: From the United States, Italy and Spain came samples of acute and convalescent COVID-19.

Original analysis: Amplification of reference gene primers was used by the study to estimate nucleated cell counts. The repertoire was sequenced with immunoSEQ multiplex PCR; TCRdb's copy has only in-frame clones and lacks some. The V and J calls and the clone size are those of that table, but D and trimming were determined from the DNA. The sample lists approximately 120,000 clones; over 70% were seen once. This sequence originates from a woman aged 45-59 years with acute or convalescent COVID-19. Sequencing was performed on peripheral blood.

The CDR3 loop reads CASSLTTGTNYGYTF. Written as DNA, the CDR3 is TGTGCCAGCAGTTTAACGACGGGGACTAACTATGGCTACACCTTC. The V and J genes are TRBV28 and TRBJ1-2; D ambiguous. Germline CDR1 is MDHEN and CDR2 is SYDVKM. The CDR3 totals 15 residues. The ends were cut back, 2 bases at V and 0 bases at J, with 10 bases in the middle.